This TCR beta chain was sequenced during a study of blood T cell repertoires in COVID-19. Germline-derived CDR1 and CDR2 are MDHEN and SYDVKM. With 6 bases clipped from V and 5 bases from J, the junction kept 10 bases outside the gene matches. This CDR3 is built from 16 residues. In the authors' workflow: Estimated nucleated cell counts came from reference gene primer amplification. Repertoires were generated with immunoSEQ multiplex PCR, while TCRdb's copy carries only in-frame clones and drops some. Clonal size and the V and J genes are those of that table, whereas D and trimming came from the DNA. In the table there are 45,000 to 50,000 clones, 65% to 85% of which are singletons.

V is TRBV28 and J is TRBJ1-5; 10 bases agree with TRBD1. The sequence derives from a man older than 75 in a cohort sampled during active COVID-19. The sample taken for sequencing was peripheral blood. CDR3 protein: CASRHTAGQGYQPQHF. CDR3 nucleotides: TGTGCCAGCAGGCATACAGCGGGACAGGGGTATCAGCCCCAGCATTTT. The variable domain in full, completed from reference TRBV28 and TRBJ1-5, reads DVKVTQSSRYLVKRTGEKVFLECVQDMDHENMFWYRQDPGLGLRLIYFSYDVKMKEKGDIPEGYSVSREKKERFSLILESASTNQTSMYLCASRHTAGQGYQPQHFGDGTRLSIL.